This T cell receptor beta chain is from a study of blood T cell repertoires in COVID-19. Study information: Samples came from the United States, Italy and Spain, spanning acute and convalescent COVID-19. The cDNA or gDNA used as material had been derived from T cells, B-cell-depleted T cells, or PBMCs.

Authors' methods: Amplifying reference gene primers gave estimates of nucleated cell counts. Data came from immunoSEQ multiplex PCR; TCRdb stores just in-frame clones and leaves some out. V, J and clone size derive from that table, while D and trimming were established from the DNA sequence. The sample includes some 150,000 clones, 85% to 90% of them seen just once. Per germline, CDR1 MNHEY and CDR2 SMNVEV (reference sequence). There are 14 residues in the CDR3. The V and J ends lost 7 bases and 2 bases, in that order; junction bases with no gene match: 6. The V and J genes are TRBV27 and TRBJ2-3, with TRBD1 identical over 7 bases. The sequenced material came from peripheral blood. The source is a human donor in a cohort sampled during active COVID-19. In DNA form, the CDR3 reads TGTGCCAGCAAGCCACAGGGGCCCACAGATACGCAGTATTTT. It encodes CASKPQGPTDTQYF.